This T cell receptor (beta chain) was captured in a study of cytomegalovirus exposure and HLA in healthy donors. Study-level findings and limits: Researchers counted over 150 TCR beta chains as cytomegalovirus-associated.

Details on this clone: Its specificity is unknown.

PCR amplification relied on 60 Vbeta primers (plus 13 Jbeta primers). Clones were read by immunoSEQ multiplex PCR, and TCRdb kept only the in-frame ones, dropping some. The repertoire holds roughly 180,000 clones, with almost 80% as singletons. The trim removed 5 bases at V and 0 bases at J, leaving 9 bases unmatched. The CDR3 sequence is 16 residues long. From germline, CDR1 is SGHKS and CDR2 YYEKEE (reference sequence). The material sequenced was PBMCs. This receptor was identified in a man younger than 40 in good health and CMV-seronegative. The chain recombines TRBV5-5 with TRBJ2-5; TRBD2 agrees at 8 bases. The CDR3 DNA reads TGTGCCAGCAGTCTTCGGGGGGGCTCGTACCAAGAGACCCAGTACTTC. Amino acid sequence: CASSLRGGSYQETQYF.